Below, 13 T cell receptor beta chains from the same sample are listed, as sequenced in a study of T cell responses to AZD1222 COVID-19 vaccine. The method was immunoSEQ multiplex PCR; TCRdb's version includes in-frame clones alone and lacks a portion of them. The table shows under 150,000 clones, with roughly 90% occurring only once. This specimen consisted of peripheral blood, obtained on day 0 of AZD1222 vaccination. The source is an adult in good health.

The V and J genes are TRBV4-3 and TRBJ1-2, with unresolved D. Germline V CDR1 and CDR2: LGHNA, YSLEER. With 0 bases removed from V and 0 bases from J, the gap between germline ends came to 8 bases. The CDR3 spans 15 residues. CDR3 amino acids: CASSQELGTNYGYTF. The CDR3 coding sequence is TGCGCCAGCAGCCAAGAACTAGGGACTAACTATGGCTACACCTTC.

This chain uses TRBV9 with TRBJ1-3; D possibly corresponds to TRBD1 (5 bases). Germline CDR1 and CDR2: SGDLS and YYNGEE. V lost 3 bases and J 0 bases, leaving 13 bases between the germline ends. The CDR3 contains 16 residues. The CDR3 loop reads CASSGDRFLSGNTIYF. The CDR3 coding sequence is TGTGCCAGCAGCGGTGACAGATTCCTCTCTGGAAACACCATATATTTT.

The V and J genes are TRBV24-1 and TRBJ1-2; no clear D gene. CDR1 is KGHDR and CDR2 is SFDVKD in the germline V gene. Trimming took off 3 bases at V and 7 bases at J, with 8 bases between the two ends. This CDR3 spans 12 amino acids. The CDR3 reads CATSDRVVGYTF. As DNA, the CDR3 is TGTGCCACCAGTGATCGCGTAGTTGGCTACACCTTC.

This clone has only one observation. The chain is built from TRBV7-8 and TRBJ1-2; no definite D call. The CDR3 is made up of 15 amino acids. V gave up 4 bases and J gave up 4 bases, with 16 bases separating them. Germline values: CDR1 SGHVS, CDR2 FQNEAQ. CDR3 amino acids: CASSSMDHSFYGYTF. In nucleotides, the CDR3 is TGTGCCAGCAGCTCAATGGACCATTCCTTCTATGGCTACACCTTC. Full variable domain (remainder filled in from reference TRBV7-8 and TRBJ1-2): GAGVSQSPRYKVAKRGQDVALRCDPISGHVSLFWYQQALGQGPEFLTYFQNEAQLDKSGLPSDRFFAERPEGSVSTLKIQRTQQEDSAVYLCASSSMDHSFYGYTFGSGTRLTVV.

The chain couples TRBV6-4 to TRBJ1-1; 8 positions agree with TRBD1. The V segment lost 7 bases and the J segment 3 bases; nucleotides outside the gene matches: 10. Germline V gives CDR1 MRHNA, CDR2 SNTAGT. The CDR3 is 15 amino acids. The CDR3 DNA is TGTGCCAGCAAGCCTGGTCCAGGGGGCTACACTGAAGCTTTCTTT. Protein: CASKPGPGGYTEAFF.

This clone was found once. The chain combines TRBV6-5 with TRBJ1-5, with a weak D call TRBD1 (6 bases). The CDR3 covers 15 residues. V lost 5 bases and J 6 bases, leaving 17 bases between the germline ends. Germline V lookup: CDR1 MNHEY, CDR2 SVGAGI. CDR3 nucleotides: TGTGCCAGCAGTCAATCACAGGGAGGGGGTCAGCCCCAGCATTTT. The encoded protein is CASSQSQGGGQPQHF.

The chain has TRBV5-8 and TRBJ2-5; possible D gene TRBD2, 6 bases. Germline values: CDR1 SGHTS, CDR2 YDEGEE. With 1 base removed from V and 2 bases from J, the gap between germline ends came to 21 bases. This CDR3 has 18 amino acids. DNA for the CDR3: TGTGCCAGCAGCTTGTCGGTCTACGCGGGAACGATTCAAGAGACCCAGTACTTC. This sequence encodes CASSLSVYAGTIQETQYF.

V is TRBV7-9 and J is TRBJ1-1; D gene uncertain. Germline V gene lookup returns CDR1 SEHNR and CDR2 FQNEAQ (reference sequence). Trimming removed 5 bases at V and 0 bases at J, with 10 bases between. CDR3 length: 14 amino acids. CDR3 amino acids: CASSVTTVNTEAFF. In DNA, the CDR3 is TGTGCCAGCAGCGTCACAACGGTGAACACTGAAGCTTTCTTT.

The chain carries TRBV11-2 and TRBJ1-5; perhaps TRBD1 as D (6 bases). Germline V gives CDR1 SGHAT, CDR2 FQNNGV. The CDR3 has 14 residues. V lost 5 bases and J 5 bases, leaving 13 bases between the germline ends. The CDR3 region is CASSAVQGYQPQHF. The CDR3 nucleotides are TGTGCCAGCAGCGCCGTACAGGGTTATCAGCCCCAGCATTTT.

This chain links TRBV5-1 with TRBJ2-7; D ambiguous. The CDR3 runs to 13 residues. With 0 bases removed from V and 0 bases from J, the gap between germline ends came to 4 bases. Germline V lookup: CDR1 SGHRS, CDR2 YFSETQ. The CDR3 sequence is CASSLEGSYEQYF. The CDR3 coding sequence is TGCGCCAGCAGCTTGGAAGGCTCCTACGAGCAGTACTTC.

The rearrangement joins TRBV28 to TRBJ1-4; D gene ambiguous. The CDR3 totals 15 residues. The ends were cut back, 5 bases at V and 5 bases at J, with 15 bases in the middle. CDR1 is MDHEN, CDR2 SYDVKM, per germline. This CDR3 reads CASSPPLGKNEKLFF. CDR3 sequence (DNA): TGTGCCAGCAGTCCCCCGTTAGGTAAAAATGAAAAACTGTTTTTT.

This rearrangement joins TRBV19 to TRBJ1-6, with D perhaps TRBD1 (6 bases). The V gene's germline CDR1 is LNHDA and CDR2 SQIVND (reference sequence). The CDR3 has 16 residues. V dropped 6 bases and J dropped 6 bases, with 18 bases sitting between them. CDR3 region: CASSYGWDIGNSPLHF. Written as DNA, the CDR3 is TGTGCCAGTAGCTATGGGTGGGACATTGGTAATTCACCCCTCCACTTT.

This CDR3 reads CASSGDRATYEQYF. CDR3 bases: TGTGCCAGCAGCGGGGACAGGGCTACCTACGAGCAGTACTTC. The gene calls are TRBV9 and TRBJ2-7; 9 bases map to TRBD1. V lost 3 bases and J lost 2; bases outside the gene matches: 3. Germline-derived CDR1 and CDR2 are SGDLS and YYNGEE. This CDR3 contains 14 residues.